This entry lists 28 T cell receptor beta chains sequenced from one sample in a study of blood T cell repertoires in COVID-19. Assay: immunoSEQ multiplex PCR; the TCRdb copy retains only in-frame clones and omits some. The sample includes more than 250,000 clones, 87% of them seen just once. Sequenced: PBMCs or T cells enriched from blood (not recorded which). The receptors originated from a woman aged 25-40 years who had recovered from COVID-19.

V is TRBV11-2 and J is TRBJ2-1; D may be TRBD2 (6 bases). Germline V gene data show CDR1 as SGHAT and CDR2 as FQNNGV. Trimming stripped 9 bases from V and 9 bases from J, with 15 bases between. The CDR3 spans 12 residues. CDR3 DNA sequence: TGTGCCAGTCGGGACTTCGGATTTGAGCAGTTCTTC. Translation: CASRDFGFEQFF.

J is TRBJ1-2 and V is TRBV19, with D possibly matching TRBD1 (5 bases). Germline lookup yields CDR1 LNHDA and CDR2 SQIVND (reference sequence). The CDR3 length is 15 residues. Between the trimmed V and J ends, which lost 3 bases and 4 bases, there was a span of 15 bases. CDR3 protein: CASSISQGKVYGYTF. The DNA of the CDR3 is TGTGCCAGTAGTATCAGCCAGGGAAAAGTCTATGGCTACACCTTC. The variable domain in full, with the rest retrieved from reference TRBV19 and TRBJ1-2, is DGGITQSPKYLFRKEGQNVTLSCEQNLNHDAMYWYRQDPGQGLRLIYYSQIVNDFQKGDIAEGYSVSREKKESFPLTVTSAQKNPTAFYLCASSISQGKVYGYTFGSGTRLTVV.

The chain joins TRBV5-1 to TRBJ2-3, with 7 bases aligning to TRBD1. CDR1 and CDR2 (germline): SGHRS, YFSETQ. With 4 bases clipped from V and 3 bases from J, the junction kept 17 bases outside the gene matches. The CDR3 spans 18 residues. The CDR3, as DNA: TGCGCCAGCAGCCCTTTGGGACAGCTCTCCCCTCGGACAGATACGCAGTATTTT. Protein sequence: CASSPLGQLSPRTDTQYF.

CDR3 loop: CASSARQGVSFYEQYF. DNA of the CDR3: TGTGCCAGCAGCGCTAGACAGGGGGTTTCATTCTACGAGCAGTACTTC. The chain couples TRBV7-2 to TRBJ2-7; TRBD1 matches at 9 bases. From germline, CDR1 is SGHTA and CDR2 FQGNSA. The CDR3 has 16 amino acids. V trimming: 5 bases; J trimming: 3 bases; junction bases outside the gene matches: 11.

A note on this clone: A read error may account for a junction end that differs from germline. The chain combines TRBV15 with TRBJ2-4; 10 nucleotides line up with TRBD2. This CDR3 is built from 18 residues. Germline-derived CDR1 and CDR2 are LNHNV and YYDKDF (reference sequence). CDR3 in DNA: TGTGCCACCAGCAGAGATAGGAACAGCGGGGGGGCCCGGGAGGATCGCTTCTTC. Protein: CATSRDRNSGGAREDRFF.

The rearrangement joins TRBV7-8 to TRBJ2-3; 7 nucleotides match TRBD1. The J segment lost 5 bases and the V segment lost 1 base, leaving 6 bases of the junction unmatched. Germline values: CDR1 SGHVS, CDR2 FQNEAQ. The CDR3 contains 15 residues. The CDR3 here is CASSLGRGGVDTQYF. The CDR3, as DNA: TGTGCCAGCAGCTTAGGTCGAGGGGGCGTAGATACGCAGTATTTT.

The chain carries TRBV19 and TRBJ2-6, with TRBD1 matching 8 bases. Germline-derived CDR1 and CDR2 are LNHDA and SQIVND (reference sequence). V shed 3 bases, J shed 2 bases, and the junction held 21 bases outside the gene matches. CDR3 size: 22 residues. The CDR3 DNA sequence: TGTGCCAGTAGTATGGACAGGGCCAGAATTATTTGGCCCGGGGCTGGGGCCAACGTCCTGACTTTC. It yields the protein CASSMDRARIIWPGAGANVLTF.

The DNA of the CDR3 is TGTGCCAGCAGCTTCTGGGGGCAGATCTATGGCTACACCTTC. Protein: CASSFWGQIYGYTF. The chain employs TRBV5-6 and TRBJ1-2; tentatively, D is TRBD1 (6 bases). The germline V gene has CDR1 SGHDT and CDR2 YYEEEE. This CDR3 has 14 amino acids. V was shortened by 2 bases and J by 4 bases, with 12 bases between the two germline ends.

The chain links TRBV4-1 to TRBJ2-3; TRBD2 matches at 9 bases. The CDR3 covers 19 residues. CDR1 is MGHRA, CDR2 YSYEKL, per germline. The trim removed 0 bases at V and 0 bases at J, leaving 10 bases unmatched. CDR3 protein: CASSQDGASGVTSTDTQYF. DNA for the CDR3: TGCGCCAGCAGCCAAGATGGGGCTAGCGGGGTTACTAGCACAGATACGCAGTATTTT.

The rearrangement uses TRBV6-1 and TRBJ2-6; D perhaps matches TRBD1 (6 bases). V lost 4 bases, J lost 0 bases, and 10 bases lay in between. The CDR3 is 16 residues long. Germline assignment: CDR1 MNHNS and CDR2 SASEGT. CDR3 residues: CASSATGDSGANVLTF. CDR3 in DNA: TGTGCCAGCAGTGCGACAGGTGACTCTGGGGCCAACGTCCTGACTTTC.

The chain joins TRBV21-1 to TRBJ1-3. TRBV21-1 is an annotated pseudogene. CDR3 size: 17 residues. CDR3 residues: CASSKARRSGGGNTIYF. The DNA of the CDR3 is TGTGCCAGCAGCAAAGCGCGTCGGTCCGGCGGGGGAAACACCATATATTTT.

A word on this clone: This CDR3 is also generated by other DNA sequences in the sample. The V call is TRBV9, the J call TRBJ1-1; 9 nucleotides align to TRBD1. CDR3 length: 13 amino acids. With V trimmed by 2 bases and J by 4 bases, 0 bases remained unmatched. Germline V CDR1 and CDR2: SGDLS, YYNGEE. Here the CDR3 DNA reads TGTGCCAGCAGCGTGACAGGGGGCACTGAAGCTTTCTTT. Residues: CASSVTGGTEAFF.

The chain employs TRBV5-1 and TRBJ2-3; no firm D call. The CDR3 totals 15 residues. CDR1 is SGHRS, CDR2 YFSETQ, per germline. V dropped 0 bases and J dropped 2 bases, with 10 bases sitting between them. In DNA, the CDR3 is TGCGCCAGCAGCTTGGCCGCACAAACCACAGATACGCAGTATTTT. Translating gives CASSLAAQTTDTQYF. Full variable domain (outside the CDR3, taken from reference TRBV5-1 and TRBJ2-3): KAGVTQTPRYLIKTRGQQVTLSCSPISGHRSVSWYQQTPGQGLQFLFEYFSETQRNKGNFPGRFSGRQFSNSRSEMNVSTLELGDSALYLCASSLAAQTTDTQYFGPGTRLTVL.

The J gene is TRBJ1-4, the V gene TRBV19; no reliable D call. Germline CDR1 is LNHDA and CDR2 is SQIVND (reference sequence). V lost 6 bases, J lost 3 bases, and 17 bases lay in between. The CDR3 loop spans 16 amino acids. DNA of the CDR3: TGTGCCAGTAGCCGCGTCAACGTCGGGTCTAATGAAAAACTGTTTTTT. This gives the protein CASSRVNVGSNEKLFF. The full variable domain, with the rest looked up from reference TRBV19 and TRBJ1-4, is DGGITQSPKYLFRKEGQNVTLSCEQNLNHDAMYWYRQDPGQGLRLIYYSQIVNDFQKGDIAEGYSVSREKKESFPLTVTSAQKNPTAFYLCASSRVNVGSNEKLFFGSGTQLSVL.

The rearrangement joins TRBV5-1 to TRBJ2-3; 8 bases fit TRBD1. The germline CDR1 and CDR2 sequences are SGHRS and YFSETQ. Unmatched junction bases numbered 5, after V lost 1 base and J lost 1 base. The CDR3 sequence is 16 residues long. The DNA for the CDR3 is TGCGCCAGCAGCTTGCTAAGGGGACAGGGCACAGATACGCAGTATTTT. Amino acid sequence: CASSLLRGQGTDTQYF.

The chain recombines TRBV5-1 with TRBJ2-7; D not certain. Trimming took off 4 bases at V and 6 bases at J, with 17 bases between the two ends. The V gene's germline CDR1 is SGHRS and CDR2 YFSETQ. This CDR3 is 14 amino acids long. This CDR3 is CASSQNPPGGEQYF. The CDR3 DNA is TGCGCCAGCAGCCAAAATCCCCCGGGTGGCGAGCAGTACTTC.

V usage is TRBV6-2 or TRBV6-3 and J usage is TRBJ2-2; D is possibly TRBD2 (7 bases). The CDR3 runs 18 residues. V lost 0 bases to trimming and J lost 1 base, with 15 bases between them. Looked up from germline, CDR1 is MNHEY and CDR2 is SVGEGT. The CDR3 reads CASSYSLGGAKNTGELFF. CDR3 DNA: TGTGCCAGCAGTTACTCGCTGGGGGGGGCAAAGAACACCGGGGAGCTGTTTTTT.

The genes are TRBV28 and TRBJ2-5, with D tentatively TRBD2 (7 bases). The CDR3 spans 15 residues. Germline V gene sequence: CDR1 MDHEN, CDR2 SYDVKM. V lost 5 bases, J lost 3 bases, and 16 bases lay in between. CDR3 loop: CASSPLKGGEETQYF. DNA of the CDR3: TGTGCCAGCAGTCCACTCAAGGGGGGGGAAGAGACCCAGTACTTC.

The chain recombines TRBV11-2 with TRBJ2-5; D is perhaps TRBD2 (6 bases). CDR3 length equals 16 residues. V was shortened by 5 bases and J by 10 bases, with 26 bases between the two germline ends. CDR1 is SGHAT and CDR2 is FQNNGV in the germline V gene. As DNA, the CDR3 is TGTGCCAGCAGCGTAAGACAAGGGCAGGCTTGGGGGGACCAGTACTTC. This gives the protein CASSVRQGQAWGDQYF.

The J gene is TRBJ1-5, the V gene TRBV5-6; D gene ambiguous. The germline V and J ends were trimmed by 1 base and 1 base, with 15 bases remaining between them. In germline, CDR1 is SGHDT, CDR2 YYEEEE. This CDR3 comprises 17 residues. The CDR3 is CASSLKVGRESNQPQHF. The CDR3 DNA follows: TGTGCCAGCAGCTTGAAGGTGGGGAGGGAGAGCAATCAGCCCCAGCATTTT.

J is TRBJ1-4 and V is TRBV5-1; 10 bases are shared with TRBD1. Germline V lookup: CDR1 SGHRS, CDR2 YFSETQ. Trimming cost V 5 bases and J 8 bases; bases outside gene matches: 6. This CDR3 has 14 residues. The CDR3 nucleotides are TGCGCCAGCAGACCAGGGACAGGGGAAGAAAAACTGTTTTTT. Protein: CASRPGTGEEKLFF. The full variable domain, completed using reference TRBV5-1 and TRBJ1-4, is KAGVTQTPRYLIKTRGQQVTLSCSPISGHRSVSWYQQTPGQGLQFLFEYFSETQRNKGNFPGRFSGRQFSNSRSEMNVSTLELGDSALYLCASRPGTGEEKLFFGSGTQLSVL.

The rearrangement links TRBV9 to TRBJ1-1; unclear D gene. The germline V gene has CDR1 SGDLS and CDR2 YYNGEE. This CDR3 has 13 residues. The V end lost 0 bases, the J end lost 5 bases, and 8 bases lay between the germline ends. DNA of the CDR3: TGTGCCAGCAGCGTAGCCGAGGATACTGAAGCTTTCTTT. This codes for CASSVAEDTEAFF.

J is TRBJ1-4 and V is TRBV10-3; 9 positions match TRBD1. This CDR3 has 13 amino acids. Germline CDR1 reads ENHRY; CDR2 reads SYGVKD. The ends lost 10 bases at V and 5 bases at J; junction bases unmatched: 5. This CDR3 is CASWDRENEKLFF. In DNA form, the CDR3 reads TGTGCCAGTTGGGACAGGGAAAATGAAAAACTGTTTTTT.

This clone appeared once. The CDR3, as DNA: TGTGCCATCAGTGAGTCGGTACACCCAGGGACAGGGGAAGGCTATGGCTACACCTTC. This codes for CAISESVHPGTGEGYGYTF. The chain employs TRBV10-3 and TRBJ1-2, with 10 positions matching TRBD1. J was trimmed by 4 bases and V by 0 bases; bases with no gene match: 14. This CDR3 contains 19 residues. Germline-derived CDR1 and CDR2 are ENHRY and SYGVKD.

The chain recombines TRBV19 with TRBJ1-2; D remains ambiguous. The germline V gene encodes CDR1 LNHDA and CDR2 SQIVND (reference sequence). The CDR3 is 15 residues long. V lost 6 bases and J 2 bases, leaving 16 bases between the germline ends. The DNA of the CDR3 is TGTGCCAGTAGCCCCATCCCCGGGGTCAACTATGGCTACACCTTC. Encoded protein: CASSPIPGVNYGYTF.

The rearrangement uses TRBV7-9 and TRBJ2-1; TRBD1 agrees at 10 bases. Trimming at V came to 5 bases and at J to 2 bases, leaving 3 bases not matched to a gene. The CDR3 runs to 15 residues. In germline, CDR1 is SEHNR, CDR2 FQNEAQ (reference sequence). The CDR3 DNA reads TGTGCCAGCAGCCGACAGGGGGCTCCCTACAATGAGCAGTTCTTC. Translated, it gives CASSRQGAPYNEQFF.

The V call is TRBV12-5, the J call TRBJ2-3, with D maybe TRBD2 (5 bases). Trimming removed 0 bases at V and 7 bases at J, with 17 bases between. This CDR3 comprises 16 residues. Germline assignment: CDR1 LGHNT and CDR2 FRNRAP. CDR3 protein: CASGLVLPRTPHTQYF. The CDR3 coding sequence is TGTGCTAGTGGTTTGGTACTCCCGCGGACTCCACATACGCAGTATTTT.

The CDR3 bases are TGCGCCAGCAGCTACGAGGGGGCACGTACCGAGACCCAGTACTTC. It codes for CASSYEGARTETQYF. The rearrangement uses TRBV5-1 and TRBJ2-5; 7 bases map to TRBD1. V shed 3 bases, J shed 5 bases, and the junction held 10 bases outside the gene matches. Germline-derived CDR1 and CDR2 are SGHRS and YFSETQ. The CDR3 loop spans 15 amino acids.